The 21 T cell receptor beta chains below come from one sample, sequenced in a study of OX40 agonist ivuxolimab in advanced cancers. Profiling relied on immunoSEQ multiplex PCR, and the TCRdb table lists in-frame clones only, not all of them. Altogether tens of thousands of clones are present, about nine tenths being singletons, with the ten largest covering around 4.1%. The sequencing here drew on CD4+ or CD8+ T cells sorted from blood, taken in a trial of the OX40 agonist ivuxolimab. These receptors were taken from an adult with an advanced solid tumor such as melanoma, head and neck, liver or kidney cancer.

J is TRBJ2-7 and V is TRBV19; D possibly corresponds to TRBD2 (6 bases). The CDR3 totals 14 residues. V was shortened by 5 bases and J by 1 base, with 12 bases between the two germline ends. The V gene's germline CDR1 is LNHDA and CDR2 SQIVND (reference sequence). As DNA, the CDR3 is TGTGCCAGTAGTCGTGTCGGGAGTTCCTACGAGCAGTACTTC. Amino acids: CASSRVGSSYEQYF.

V gene TRBV7-2 combines with J gene TRBJ2-7, with 8 positions matching TRBD2. V gave up 0 bases and J gave up 0 bases; unmatched junction bases: 1. The CDR3 sequence is 15 residues long. CDR1 and CDR2 (germline): SGHTA, FQGNSA. The DNA for the CDR3 is TGTGCCAGCAGCTTAGCTAGCGGGGACTCCTACGAGCAGTACTTC. Protein product: CASSLASGDSYEQYF.

The chain has TRBV7-2 and TRBJ2-2, with no clear D. With 3 bases removed from V and 4 bases from J, the gap between germline ends came to 6 bases. This CDR3 has 13 residues. Germline V gives CDR1 SGHTA, CDR2 FQGNSA. The CDR3 region has the DNA TGTGCCAGCAGCTTTAGGTCCACCGGGGAGCTGTTTTTT. This codes for CASSFRSTGELFF. The complete variable domain, with remaining parts taken from reference TRBV7-2 and TRBJ2-2, reads GAGVSQSPSNKVTEKGKDVELRCDPISGHTALYWYRQSLGQGLEFLIYFQGNSAPDKSGLPSDRFSAERTGGSVSTLTIQRTQQEDSAVYLCASSFRSTGELFFGEGSRLTVL.

The V call is TRBV6-6, the J call TRBJ1-1, with 9 bases identical to TRBD1. The CDR3 is made up of 15 amino acids. Germline CDR1 MNHNY, CDR2 SVGAGI (reference sequence). The J segment lost 4 bases and the V segment lost 6 bases, leaving 9 bases of the junction unmatched. CDR3 region: CASRWGTGGLTEAFF. DNA for the CDR3: TGTGCCAGCAGGTGGGGTACAGGGGGCCTCACTGAAGCTTTCTTT.

This clone was counted only a few times. The rearrangement links TRBV2 to TRBJ2-7, with TRBD2 identical over 11 bases. CDR1 SNHLY and CDR2 FYNNEI come from the germline V gene. The CDR3 runs 12 residues. DNA for the CDR3: TGTGTCACTAGCGGGAGCTCCTACGAGCAGTACTTC. The encoded protein is CVTSGSSYEQYF.

This clone was seen just once. This chain connects TRBV9 to TRBJ2-3; 7 positions agree with TRBD1. Per germline, CDR1 SGDLS and CDR2 YYNGEE. The CDR3 has 16 residues. V was pared by 2 bases and J by 0 bases, with 6 bases of the junction left unmatched. In DNA, the CDR3 is TGTGCCAGCAGCGTTACGTCGACAGGGAGCACAGATACGCAGTATTTT. This codes for CASSVTSTGSTDTQYF.

This clone was found a few times. CDR3 sequence (DNA): TGCGCCAGCAGCCAAGAGGGGTTCGGAGCGGGCATAAACCACAATGAGCAGTTCTTC. This gives the protein CASSQEGFGAGINHNEQFF. This chain connects TRBV4-1 to TRBJ2-1; D is perhaps TRBD2 (6 bases). The germline V and J ends were trimmed by 0 bases and 5 bases, with 23 bases remaining between them. Germline CDR1 MGHRA, CDR2 YSYEKL. This CDR3 is built from 19 residues.

This rearrangement joins TRBV7-2 to TRBJ2-3, with D unresolved. Per the germline V gene, CDR1 is SGHTA and CDR2 is FQGNSA. V was trimmed by 2 bases and J by 4 bases, leaving 7 bases between them. There are 13 residues in the CDR3. The DNA of the CDR3 is TGTGCCAGCAGCTTAACCCAACCAGATACGCAGTATTTT. This gives the protein CASSLTQPDTQYF.

The table lists this clone with a count of one. The chain is built from TRBV5-1 and TRBJ1-2; possible D gene TRBD1, 5 bases. Germline CDR1 is SGHRS and CDR2 is YFSETQ. There are 14 residues in the CDR3. Trimming shortened V by 4 bases and J by 3 bases, and 13 bases separated the two germline ends. This chain's CDR3 is CASSPGRADYGYTF. In DNA form, the CDR3 reads TGCGCCAGCAGCCCGGGCAGGGCTGACTATGGCTACACCTTC.

V and J are TRBV10-1 and TRBJ2-1; 9 bases line up with TRBD1. Trimming cost V 2 bases and J 6 bases; bases outside gene matches: 5. The CDR3 spans 15 residues. In germline, CDR1 is WNHNN, CDR2 SYGVQD (reference sequence). CDR3 in DNA: TGCGCCAGCAGTGAGACCGGGACAGGGTCCAATGAGCAGTTCTTC. This encodes CASSETGTGSNEQFF.

The J gene is TRBJ1-1, the V gene TRBV7-3, with 11 positions matching TRBD1. There are 17 residues in the CDR3. Trimming took 0 bases from V and 4 from J; bases not matched to a gene: 7. The V gene's germline CDR1 is SGHTA and CDR2 FQGTGA. CDR3 nucleotides: TGTGCCAGCAGCTTAACCCGCCATGGGACAGGGGGCACTGAAGCTTTCTTT. Translated: CASSLTRHGTGGTEAFF.

This sequence joins TRBV7-2 and TRBJ2-2; weak D call: TRBD1 (5 bases). Trimming pared 5 bases from V and 2 bases from J, leaving 9 bases between. Germline CDR1 is SGHTA and CDR2 is FQGNSA. This CDR3 comprises 14 residues. The CDR3 loop is CASSPDTNTGELFF. In nucleotides, the CDR3 is TGTGCCAGCAGCCCGGACACTAACACCGGGGAGCTGTTTTTT.

The chain links TRBV19 to TRBJ2-2; 12 positions match TRBD2. V shed 6 bases and J 6 bases; nucleotides not matched to a gene: 2. This CDR3 is built from 14 residues. Germline loops: CDR1 LNHDA, CDR2 SQIVND (reference sequence). The CDR3 sequence: CASRPSGRAGELFF. The CDR3 region has the DNA TGTGCCAGTAGGCCTAGCGGGAGGGCCGGGGAGCTGTTTTTT.

The V call is TRBV5-6, the J call TRBJ2-5; 9 bases are a match to TRBD1. Germline loops: CDR1 SGHDT, CDR2 YYEEEE. The CDR3 sequence is 15 residues long. The ends lost 4 bases at V and 2 bases at J; junction bases unmatched: 6. CDR3 sequence: CASSLRGTGQETQYF. The DNA of the CDR3 is TGTGCCAGCAGCCTGAGGGGGACAGGGCAAGAGACCCAGTACTTC. The full variable domain, in which reference TRBV5-6 and TRBJ2-5 provide the parts outside the CDR3, is DAGVTQSPTHLIKTRGQQVTLRCSPKSGHDTVSWYQQALGQGPQFIFQYYEEEERQRGNFPDRFSGHQFPNYSSELNVNALLLGDSALYLCASSLRGTGQETQYFGPGTRLLVL.

The chain recombines TRBV9 with TRBJ2-5; the match to TRBD2 covers 7 bases. The CDR3 length is 13 residues. Trimming cost V 5 bases and J 3 bases; bases outside gene matches: 4. Germline loops: CDR1 SGDLS, CDR2 YYNGEE. This CDR3 is CASSGLGEETQYF. CDR3 sequence (DNA): TGTGCCAGCAGTGGACTAGGAGAAGAGACCCAGTACTTC.

The rearrangement uses TRBV7-9 and TRBJ1-5; D remains ambiguous. V was shortened by 4 bases and J by 8 bases, with 9 bases between the two germline ends. The CDR3 has 12 amino acids. Germline lookup yields CDR1 SEHNR and CDR2 FQNEAQ (reference sequence). CDR3 amino acids: CASSSSTEPQHF. CDR3 sequence (DNA): TGTGCCAGCAGCTCCAGCACGGAGCCCCAGCATTTT.

This clone was seen just once. The chain joins TRBV11-2 to TRBJ2-2, with TRBD2 matching over 7 bases. CDR1 SGHAT and CDR2 FQNNGV come from the germline V gene. The CDR3 sequence is 16 residues long. V dropped 6 bases and J dropped 2; count of bases not matched to a gene: 9. CDR3 bases: TGTGCCAGCAGTTCTCTAGCGGCAGGAAACACCGGGGAGCTGTTTTTT. Translation gives CASSSLAAGNTGELFF.

The CDR3 is CASSLRRGAGHGYTF. The CDR3 bases are TGTGCCAGCAGCTTACGACGGGGGGCCGGCCATGGCTACACCTTC. The chain combines TRBV7-2 with TRBJ1-2, with D maybe TRBD1 (6 bases). Trimming pared 2 bases from V and 6 bases from J, leaving 16 bases between. The CDR3 has 15 residues. CDR1 is SGHTA, CDR2 FQGNSA, per germline.

The V and J genes are TRBV28 and TRBJ1-1; the D gene is possibly TRBD1 (6 bases). The CDR3 length is 16 residues. Germline loops: CDR1 MDHEN, CDR2 SYDVKM. Trimming cost V 1 base and J 4 bases, with 16 bases left between them. The CDR3 reads CASSLFVGGRGTEAFF. The DNA for the CDR3 is TGTGCCAGCAGTTTATTTGTAGGGGGGCGCGGCACTGAAGCTTTCTTT.

The chain combines TRBV7-3 with TRBJ1-5; D is uncertain. Germline CDR1 SGHTA, CDR2 FQGTGA. V was cut by 5 bases and J by 5 bases, with 10 bases left in between. This CDR3 region has 13 residues. The CDR3 spells CASSVDQHQPQHF. In nucleotides, the CDR3 is TGTGCCAGCAGCGTCGATCAGCATCAGCCCCAGCATTTT.

The chain joins TRBV14 to TRBJ1-1; D gene uncertain. From germline, CDR1 is SGHDN and CDR2 FVKESK. V was trimmed by 4 bases and J by 1 base, leaving 13 bases between them. The CDR3 is made up of 15 amino acids. The CDR3 loop reads CASSPYQDPNTEAFF. CDR3 sequence (DNA): TGTGCCAGCAGCCCTTATCAGGACCCGAACACTGAAGCTTTCTTT.